This TCR beta chain was identified in a study of B cell selection in AIRE deficiency. Study observations and caveats: TCRbeta-only data showed about 35% of shared healthy Treg sequences in healthy Tconv. Shared Treg sequences were biased toward short CDR3s with few non-templated nucleotide insertions. Only around a tenth of approximately 3,700 shared Treg sequences were patient-specific; 31.6% healthy-specific.

Conventional CD4 T cells were sorted as CD4+CD127+ cells. Turning to this clone: Its target is not known. The sample has other DNA sequences that encode this CDR3 too.

Original methodology: Pooled conventional T cells gave 95,000 to 120,000 patient and around 1.4x10^5 donor TCRbeta sequences. The assay was immunoSEQ multiplex PCR, and TCRdb's table has in-frame clones only and misses some. The V and J calls and clone size were taken over from that table, and D and trimming were inferred from the DNA. The sample lists some 24,000 clones, around 95% occurring once. Germline CDR1 is MNHEY and CDR2 is SVGAGI. The CDR3 sequence is 14 residues long. V was clipped by 7 bases and J by 5 bases; unmatched bases: 6. This sequence was found in a human donor in good health. The V and J genes are TRBV6-5 and TRBJ2-1; 9 nucleotides align to TRBD2. Sequencing used CD4+CD127+ conventional T cells sorted from PBMCs. The CDR3 coding sequence is TGTGCCAGCACCTATAGCGGGGGAGACAATGAGCAGTTCTTC. Translating it yields CASTYSGGDNEQFF.